Below, 9 T cell receptor beta chains from the same sample are listed, as sequenced in a study of identical twins. MiXCR, applied by TCRdb to the 5' RACE reads, yields one record per CDR3 protein. This sample has 1.5 million to 2 million distinct CDR3 sequences, with roughly a third found just once. The sample was cord blood. These receptors all stem from a newborn girl in good health.

In its sample, this clonotype was seen a few times. This rearrangement joins TRBV27 to TRBJ1-5; perhaps TRBD1 as D (6 bases). Germline CDR1 MNHEY, CDR2 SMNVEV (reference sequence). The CDR3 sequence is 14 residues long. The V gene lost 5 bases and the J gene lost 6 bases, with 14 bases spanning the gap. CDR3 bases: TGTGCCAGCAGTCCTTGGGGACAAAGTCAGCCCCAGCATTTT. Protein: CASSPWGQSQPQHF.

This clonotype was picked up many times. The rearrangement joins TRBV27 to TRBJ2-7; 8 bases align to TRBD1. The CDR3 contains 15 residues. The trim removed 6 bases at V and 0 bases at J, leaving 7 bases unmatched. Germline V CDR1 and CDR2: MNHEY, SMNVEV (reference sequence). In DNA form, the CDR3 reads TGTGCCAGCAGCTTGGGGACAGGAAGCTCCTACGAGCAGTACTTC. Protein: CASSLGTGSSYEQYF.

As regards this clonotype: This may stem from a read error, because a much larger clone lies one nucleotide away. The V call is TRBV12-3 or TRBV12-4, the J call TRBJ2-3, with 9 positions matching TRBD2. The CDR3 has 18 residues. J was trimmed by 2 bases and V by 3 bases; bases with no gene match: 12. The CDR3 here is CASSFLGTSREPTDTQYF. The CDR3 DNA follows: TGTGCCAGCAGTTTCCTGGGGACTAGCAGGGAACCCACAGATACGCAGTATTTT.

This clonotype was seen a handful of times. The J gene is TRBJ2-2, the V gene TRBV12-3 or TRBV12-4; D not resolved. The CDR3 has 12 amino acids. Trimming stripped 3 bases from V and 6 bases from J, with 5 bases between. CDR3: CASSFRAGELFF. The CDR3 region has the DNA TGTGCCAGCAGTTTTAGGGCCGGGGAGCTGTTTTTT.

The gene calls are TRBV7-8 and TRBJ1-6; D is perhaps TRBD1 (5 bases). Germline-derived CDR1 and CDR2 are SGHVS and FQNEAQ. Trimming took 3 bases from V and 8 from J, leaving 11 bases between them. The CDR3 length is 14 residues. The CDR3: CASSLGQAYSPLHF. CDR3 in DNA: TGTGCCAGCAGCTTGGGGCAAGCGTATTCACCCCTCCACTTT.

This clonotype was counted a few times. The chain recombines TRBV12-5 with TRBJ1-1; D not certain. The V gene lost 1 base and the J gene lost 0 bases, with 3 bases spanning the gap. The germline V gene has CDR1 LGHNT and CDR2 FRNRAP. The CDR3 has 13 amino acids. CDR3 nucleotide sequence: TGTGCTAGTGGTTTGGGAATGAACACTGAAGCTTTCTTT. It is translated as CASGLGMNTEAFF.

The chain joins TRBV20-1 to TRBJ2-1; 8 bases are a match to TRBD2. Germline CDR1 is DFQATT and CDR2 is SNEGSKA (reference sequence). V was clipped by 4 bases and J by 10 bases; unmatched bases: 12. The CDR3 consists of 14 residues. This chain's CDR3 is CSANPGLVTYEQFF. The CDR3 DNA follows: TGCAGTGCTAATCCGGGACTAGTAACCTACGAGCAGTTCTTC.

This clonotype was picked up one time. The rearrangement links TRBV30 to TRBJ1-2, with D maybe TRBD1 (5 bases). Trimming removed 1 base at V and 4 bases at J, with 10 bases between. The CDR3 consists of 13 residues. Per germline, CDR1 GTSNPN and CDR2 SVGIG (reference sequence). The CDR3 reads CAWSARDVYGYTF. The CDR3 DNA is TGTGCCTGGAGTGCACGGGACGTCTATGGCTACACCTTC.

This clonotype was detected only once. The chain uses TRBV6-5 and TRBJ2-5; D gene unclear. CDR3 size: 14 residues. Per the germline V gene, CDR1 is MNHEY and CDR2 is SVGAGI. V shed 5 bases and J shed 11 bases, with 21 bases lying between them. In nucleotides, the CDR3 is TGTGCCAGCAGTCACACCCGGTCCAGGTATGAGCAGTACTTC. The encoded protein is CASSHTRSRYEQYF.